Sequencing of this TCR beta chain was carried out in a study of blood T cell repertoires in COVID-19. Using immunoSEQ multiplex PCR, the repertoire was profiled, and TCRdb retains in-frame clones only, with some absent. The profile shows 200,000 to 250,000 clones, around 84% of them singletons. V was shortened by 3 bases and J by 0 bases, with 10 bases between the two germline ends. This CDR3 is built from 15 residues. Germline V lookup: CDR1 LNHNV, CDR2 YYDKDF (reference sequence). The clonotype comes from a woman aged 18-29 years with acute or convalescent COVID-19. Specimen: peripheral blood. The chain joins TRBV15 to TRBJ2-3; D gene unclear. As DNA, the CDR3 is TGTGCCACCAGCAGGGTCGGGTGGAGCACAGATACGCAGTATTTT. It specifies CATSRVGWSTDTQYF.